These 28 T cell receptor beta chains share one sample of origin, sequenced in a study of blood T cells in healthy people across ages. The second PCR ran 7 to 11 cycles with a sample-barcoded 5' primer and J-beta primers. TCRdb re-called the 5' RACE reads through MiXCR, storing one row per CDR3 protein. Seen here are over 1,500,000 distinct CDR3 sequences, 49% observed once, and the top ten hold over 2%. Sequenced: blood. These receptors were collected from a woman aged 40 to 50 in good health.

The J gene is TRBJ1-4, the V gene TRBV20-1; D remains unclear. Germline loops: CDR1 DFQATT, CDR2 SNEGSKA (reference sequence). V shed 0 bases and J shed 4 bases, with 12 bases lying between them. The CDR3 sequence is 15 residues long. This CDR3 is CSARDVSTSNEKLFF. The CDR3 nucleotides are TGCAGTGCTAGAGATGTCTCGACTAGTAATGAAAAACTGTTTTTT.

This chain joins TRBV7-8 and TRBJ2-1, with a weak D call TRBD2 (6 bases). V was pared by 2 bases and J by 10 bases, with 15 bases between. The CDR3 contains 14 residues. Germline loops: CDR1 SGHVS, CDR2 FQNEAQ. The CDR3 is CASSLRSGVVEQFF. CDR3 sequence (DNA): TGTGCCAGCAGCTTACGCTCGGGAGTCGTGGAGCAGTTCTTC.

This clonotype was observed a handful of times. J is TRBJ2-5 and V is TRBV20-1; 8 bases agree with TRBD2. This CDR3 is built from 15 residues. From germline, CDR1 is DFQATT and CDR2 SNEGSKA (reference sequence). The CDR3, as DNA: TGCAGCCACGACGGTTTGGGACTAGAACAAGAGACCCAGTACTTC. Encoded protein: CSHDGLGLEQETQYF.

This clonotype has a handful of counts. The rearrangement links TRBV28 to TRBJ2-3, with 8 bases fitting TRBD2. This CDR3 has 15 residues. Germline-derived CDR1 and CDR2 are MDHEN and SYDVKM. V was clipped by 4 bases and J by 3 bases; unmatched bases: 6. The CDR3, as DNA: TGTGCCAGCAGTTCACGGGGGGGCCCGACAGATACGCAGTATTTT. The encoded protein is CASSSRGGPTDTQYF. Together with reference TRBV28 and TRBJ2-3, the CDR3 gives the full variable domain: DVKVTQSSRYLVKRTGEKVFLECVQDMDHENMFWYRQDPGLGLRLIYFSYDVKMKEKGDIPEGYSVSREKKERFSLILESASTNQTSMYLCASSSRGGPTDTQYFGPGTRLTVL.

This rearrangement joins TRBV14 to TRBJ2-1; D might be TRBD1 (6 bases). The J call may be in error: the DNA end matches TRBJ2-7 better. CDR1 SGHDN and CDR2 FVKESK come from the germline V gene. The CDR3 covers 13 residues. The CDR3 DNA is TGTGCCATCCGGAGGCAGGGGCACAATGAGCAGTACTTC. Translated, it gives CAIRRQGHNEQYF.

As to this clonotype: A junction end diverges from the germline sequence, so it may reflect a read error. This chain links TRBV6-5 with TRBJ1-5; D unresolved. The CDR3 is 14 amino acids. CDR1 and CDR2 (germline): MNHEY, SVGAGI. The CDR3 spells CASSDSGSNQPQHF. The DNA for the CDR3 is TGTGCCAGCAGTGACTCCGGGTCCAATCAGCCCCAGCATTTT.

The sample holds a few counts of this clonotype. The chain carries TRBV5-1 and TRBJ2-5; D not certain. Trimming cost V 2 bases and J 5 bases, with 10 bases left between them. The V gene's germline CDR1 is SGHRS and CDR2 YFSETQ. CDR3 length equals 13 residues. CDR3 bases: TGCGCCAGCAGCTTTGGCAGTCGGGAGACCCAGTACTTC. Translation gives CASSFGSRETQYF.

The V call is TRBV6-5, the J call TRBJ2-7; TRBD1 or TRBD2 may be the D gene (5 bases each). V lost 4 bases to trimming and J lost 3 bases, with 19 bases between them. This CDR3 is built from 16 residues. Per the germline V gene, CDR1 is MNHEY and CDR2 is SVGAGI. CDR3 coding DNA: TGTGCCAGCAGTTCCCCGGGGACGGCGAACCTCTACGAGCAGTACTTC. Amino acids: CASSSPGTANLYEQYF.

The chain carries TRBV5-1 and TRBJ2-2, with a possible D match to TRBD1 (6 bases). CDR1 is SGHRS, CDR2 YFSETQ, per germline. The V end lost 6 bases, the J end lost 2 bases, and 17 bases lay between the germline ends. This CDR3 spans 16 amino acids. The chain's CDR3 is CASKGGEGENTGELFF. CDR3 nucleotides: TGCGCCAGCAAAGGGGGAGAAGGGGAAAACACCGGGGAGCTGTTTTTT.

This chain joins TRBV11-2 and TRBJ2-3; possibly TRBD2 for D (7 bases). The CDR3 extends over 15 amino acids. V was pared by 0 bases and J by 7 bases, with 14 bases between. Looked up from germline, CDR1 is SGHAT and CDR2 is FQNNGV. CDR3 amino acids: CASSLERGQGHTQYF. The CDR3 bases are TGTGCCAGCAGCTTAGAGCGGGGGCAGGGGCATACGCAGTATTTT.

The chain employs TRBV15 and TRBJ2-5; D ambiguous. Deletions cut 0 bases from V and 5 bases from J, with 16 bases between. The CDR3 is 16 residues long. CDR1 and CDR2 (germline): LNHNV, YYDKDF (reference sequence). CDR3: CATSREEGMGRETQYF. The CDR3 nucleotides are TGTGCCACCAGCAGAGAGGAAGGGATGGGTCGGGAGACCCAGTACTTC.

This clonotype was detected a few times. The chain carries TRBV4-3 and TRBJ1-4; 7 bases map to TRBD1. This CDR3 spans 15 amino acids. The J segment lost 4 bases and the V segment lost 2 bases, leaving 4 bases of the junction unmatched. CDR1 is LGHNA, CDR2 YSLEER, per germline. As DNA, the CDR3 is TGCGCCAGCAGCCAAATAGGGGGCCTTAATGAAAAACTGTTTTTT. The encoded protein is CASSQIGGLNEKLFF.

The chain is built from TRBV6-4 and TRBJ2-6, with D uncertain. V gave up 2 bases and J gave up 2 bases, with 4 bases separating them. This CDR3 is built from 14 residues. Per germline, CDR1 MRHNA and CDR2 SNTAGT. CDR3 loop: CASSDIAGANVLTF. CDR3 DNA: TGTGCCAGCAGTGACATTGCTGGGGCCAACGTCCTGACTTTC.

V gene TRBV4-1 combines with J gene TRBJ2-1; D is possibly TRBD2 (5 bases). The J call is uncertain, as TRBJ2-7 better fits the DNA end. Germline assignment: CDR1 MGHRA and CDR2 YSYEKL. The CDR3 is 14 amino acids. CDR3: CASSQDRELYEQYF. CDR3 DNA sequence: TGCGCCAGCAGCCAAGATAGGGAGCTATACGAGCAGTACTTC.

This clonotype was observed a few times. This sequence joins TRBV7-9 and TRBJ2-7; 9 nucleotides match TRBD1. V lost 0 bases, J lost 2 bases, and 5 bases stayed unmatched. This CDR3 comprises 16 residues. Germline CDR1 SEHNR, CDR2 FQNEAQ (reference sequence). The CDR3 nucleotides are TGTGCCAGCAGCTTAGCCGGGACAGGGAATCCCTACGAGCAGTACTTC. Translation gives CASSLAGTGNPYEQYF.

This chain connects TRBV10-3 to TRBJ2-7; TRBD2 matches at 12 bases. Matching the DNA end better, TRBJ2-5 makes the J call doubtful. CDR3 size: 15 residues. Per germline, CDR1 ENHRY and CDR2 SYGVKD. The CDR3 region has the DNA TGTGCCATCAGTCCTAGCGGGGGGGGACAAGAGACCCAGTACTTC. Translated, it gives CAISPSGGGQETQYF.

The V gene is TRBV9, the J gene TRBJ1-2, with 8 bases aligning to TRBD1. Germline CDR1 and CDR2: SGDLS and YYNGEE. The J segment lost 1 base and the V segment lost 4 bases, leaving 12 bases of the junction unmatched. The CDR3 consists of 17 residues. CDR3 protein: CASSSRTGPRFNYGYTF. The CDR3 nucleotides read TGTGCCAGCAGCTCTCGGACAGGGCCCCGATTTAACTATGGCTACACCTTC.

This clonotype occurred many times. Germline is not matched at one junction end, which may reflect a read error. V gene TRBV12-3 or TRBV12-4 combines with J gene TRBJ1-2; weak D call: TRBD1 (6 bases). The CDR3 extends over 13 amino acids. The CDR3 region is CASSLGQLYGYTF. CDR3 in DNA: TGTGCCAGCAGCTTAGGACAGCTCTATGGCTACACCTTC.

The rearrangement uses TRBV6-2 or TRBV6-3 and TRBJ2-7; D uncertain. This CDR3 is 12 amino acids long. Germline values: CDR1 MNHEY, CDR2 SVGEGT. Trimming took 10 bases from V and 1 from J, leaving 11 bases between them. The CDR3 nucleotides read TGTGCCACCACCGTGGGTTCCTACGAGCAGTACTTC. This codes for CATTVGSYEQYF.

This CDR3 reads CSARPIIYGYTF. In nucleotides, the CDR3 is TGCAGTGCTAGACCGATTATCTATGGCTACACCTTC. The gene calls are TRBV20-1 and TRBJ1-2; D remains unclear. CDR3 length equals 12 residues. The V end was cut by 2 bases, the J end by 4 bases, with 8 bases between. The germline gives CDR1 DFQATT, CDR2 SNEGSKA (reference sequence).

The chain recombines TRBV6-2 or TRBV6-3 with TRBJ1-2; D gene ambiguous. The V end lost 6 bases, the J end lost 3 bases, and 23 bases lay between the germline ends. The CDR3 is 17 residues long. In germline, CDR1 is MNHEY, CDR2 SVGEGT. As DNA, the CDR3 is TGTGCCAGCAGGAAGATTAACTATCCGGGAATTCACTATGGCTACACCTTC. Translating it yields CASRKINYPGIHYGYTF.

This sequence joins TRBV6-2 or TRBV6-3 and TRBJ2-7; 9 nucleotides agree with TRBD2. J lost 2 bases, V lost 5 bases, and 4 bases had no gene match. Germline CDR1 MNHEY, CDR2 SVGEGT. The CDR3 has 14 amino acids. This CDR3 reads CASSRSSGAYEQYF. In nucleotides, the CDR3 is TGTGCCAGCAGTAGGTCTAGCGGGGCCTACGAGCAGTACTTC.

V usage is TRBV6-2 or TRBV6-3 and J usage is TRBJ2-7; 7 bases are a match to TRBD2. The CDR3 is 19 residues long. Trimming took 5 bases from V and 3 from J; bases not matched to a gene: 22. CDR1 and CDR2 (germline): MNHEY, SVGEGT. The CDR3 protein is CASSLPRAAAAGELYEQYF. Written as DNA, the CDR3 is TGTGCCAGCAGTCTCCCACGGGCGGCCGCTGCGGGGGAGCTCTACGAGCAGTACTTC.

The chain recombines TRBV7-2 with TRBJ1-1; D gene uncertain. This CDR3 has 14 amino acids. The germline V and J ends were trimmed by 1 base and 4 bases, with 10 bases remaining between them. Germline V gene data show CDR1 as SGHTA and CDR2 as FQGNSA. The CDR3 loop is CASSLELVGTEAFF. The CDR3 DNA sequence: TGTGCCAGCAGCTTAGAACTGGTGGGCACTGAAGCTTTCTTT.

The J gene is TRBJ1-4, the V gene TRBV27, with 7 bases lining up with TRBD1. The CDR3 contains 14 residues. CDR1 and CDR2 from the germline V gene are MNHEY and SMNVEV (reference sequence). The V and J ends lost 7 bases and 8 bases, in that order; junction bases with no gene match: 10. CDR3 loop: CASTERQGGEKLFF. The CDR3 DNA is TGTGCCAGCACAGAGAGACAGGGAGGCGAAAAACTGTTTTTT.

This clonotype was counted between two and nine times. This chain links TRBV10-3 with TRBJ2-5; 11 positions match TRBD1. J lost 11 bases, V lost 0 bases, and 5 bases had no gene match. The germline CDR1 and CDR2 sequences are ENHRY and SYGVKD. The CDR3 is 14 amino acids. The CDR3 spells CAISESGQGEEQYF. The DNA of the CDR3 is TGTGCCATCAGTGAGTCGGGACAGGGGGAGGAGCAGTACTTC.

CDR3 DNA sequence: TGTGCCAGCAGTTATGGACAGGATAGCAATCAGCCCCAGCATTTT. Translation: CASSYGQDSNQPQHF. This chain joins TRBV25-1 and TRBJ1-5; 7 nucleotides line up with TRBD1. The V gene end was trimmed by 5 bases and the J gene end by 0 bases; junction bases not matched to a gene: 4. Germline V gene data show CDR1 as MGHDK and CDR2 as SYGVNS. The CDR3 totals 15 residues.

This clonotype was counted a few times. The chain uses TRBV6-6 and TRBJ2-7, with TRBD1 matching 9 bases. The CDR3 consists of 15 residues. Trimming at V came to 2 bases and at J to 3 bases, leaving 5 bases not matched to a gene. Germline values: CDR1 MNHNY, CDR2 SVGAGI (reference sequence). Written as DNA, the CDR3 is TGTGCCAGCAGTTACAGGGACAGGGACCTCTACGAGCAGTACTTC. This codes for CASSYRDRDLYEQYF.